The clone carrying this T cell receptor (beta chain) has just a few counts. This entry belongs to a study of blood T cells in healthy people across ages. A J-beta primer mix and a sample-barcoded 5' primer were used in a second PCR of about 7 to 11 cycles. TCRdb reprocessed the 5' RACE reads via MiXCR and lists one record per CDR3 protein. The sample consists of about 840,000 distinct CDR3 sequences, under 35% of them appearing once. CDR3 length: 14 residues. Germline V CDR1 and CDR2: SGHTA, FQGNSA. V was pared by 7 bases and J by 2 bases, with 5 bases of the junction left unmatched. These data also formed part of another study, on T cells of mothers and their children. That report adds: Using the M1S primer, the second PCR added sample barcodes along with 2-4 random nucleotides.

The sequence derives from a woman aged 40 to 49 in good health. The sequencing sample was made of blood. This chain uses TRBV7-2 with TRBJ1-3, with TRBD1 matching over 7 bases. The CDR3 DNA follows: TGTGCCAGCAAAGTAGACAGGGCTGGAAACACCATATATTTT. This translates into CASKVDRAGNTIYF.